This TCR beta chain is from a study of vaccination and CD4 T cells after COVID-19. Across the whole study: Two of the convalescents were Hispanic, and the group consisted of six males and four females. Each of the control cultures got a CEFX pool, an HIV-1 Nef pool, or no peptide.

Looked up from germline, CDR1 is MDHEN and CDR2 is SYDVKM. The CDR3 is made up of 13 amino acids. Treatment in this sample: roughly 10-day PBMC culture with coronavirus spike peptide pools or control peptides (ViraFEST assay). Scientists separated out CD4+ T cells through negative selection following 10 days in culture. In the case of this clonotype: The antigen remains unidentified. The junction differs from germline at one of its ends, possibly a read error.

The assay that was used to sequence DNA from cultured CD4+ T cells was the Oncomine TCR Beta short-read assay. Using its own MiXCR run on the PCR reads, TCRdb lists one record per CDR3 protein. The table lists under 30,000 distinct CDR3 sequences, roughly 39% of them singletons. The chain employs TRBV28 and TRBJ2-1; D unresolved. Sequencing was performed on CD4+ T cells from blood, cultured in vitro. The source is a human donor who had recovered from COVID-19. The CDR3 here is CASSFLGYNEQFF. CDR3 DNA sequence: TGTGCCAGCAGTTTTTTGGGCTACAATGAACAGTTCTTC. Using reference TRBV28 and TRBJ2-1 for the parts outside the CDR3, the full variable domain is DVKVTQSSRYLVKRTGEKVFLECVQDMDHENMFWYRQDPGLGLRLIYFSYDVKMKEKGDIPEGYSVSREKKERFSLILESASTNQTSMYLCASSFLGYNEQFFGPGTRLTVL.